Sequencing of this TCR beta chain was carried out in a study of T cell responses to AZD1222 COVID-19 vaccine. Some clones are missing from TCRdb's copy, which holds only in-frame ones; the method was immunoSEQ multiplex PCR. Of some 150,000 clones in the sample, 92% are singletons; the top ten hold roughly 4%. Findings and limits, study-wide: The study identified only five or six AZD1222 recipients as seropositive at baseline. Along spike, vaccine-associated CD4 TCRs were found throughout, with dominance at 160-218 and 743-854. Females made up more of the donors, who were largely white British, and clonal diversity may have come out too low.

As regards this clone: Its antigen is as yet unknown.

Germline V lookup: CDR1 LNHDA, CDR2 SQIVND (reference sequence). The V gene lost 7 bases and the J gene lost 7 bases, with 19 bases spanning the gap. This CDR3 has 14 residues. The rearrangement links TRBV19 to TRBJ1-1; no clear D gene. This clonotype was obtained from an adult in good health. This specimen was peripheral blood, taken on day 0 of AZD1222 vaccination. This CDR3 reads CASTPGRFGVEAFF. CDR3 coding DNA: TGTGCCAGTACCCCCGGGAGGTTTGGGGTTGAAGCTTTCTTT.